The 16 T cell receptor beta chains given below trace back to one sample, sequenced in a study of human T cells and chemical hapten exposure. From the RACE reads, TCRdb called clonotypes with MiXCR, one entry per CDR3 protein. The sample shows some 53,000 distinct CDR3 sequences, approximately 11% of them seen only once. Described time point: patch test 1, 2 weeks after DPC sensitization. Treatment noted: therapeutic diphenylcyclopropenone sensitization with weekly scalp DPC. The starting material, unfractionated whole blood, was used for total RNA extraction. Here the sequenced sample was whole blood, taken in connection with sensitization to the hapten diphenylcyclopropenone (DPC). The origin of the receptors is a woman aged 40-49 years with alopecia areata. Some clones in this sample may be carry-over from other donors' samples.

This clonotype was detected a few times. V is TRBV6-2 or TRBV6-3 and J is TRBJ2-7, with 8 bases lining up with TRBD1. This CDR3 is 15 amino acids long. V shed 6 bases and J 5 bases; nucleotides not matched to a gene: 12. Germline loops: CDR1 MNHEY, CDR2 SVGEGT. Written as DNA, the CDR3 is TGTGCCAGCAGCTTCAGGGGGCGCGTTGATCACGAGCAGTACTTC. Amino acid sequence: CASSFRGRVDHEQYF.

This chain joins TRBV29-1 and TRBJ2-7, with 10 bases fitting TRBD1. The CDR3 sequence is 13 residues long. CDR1 SQVTM and CDR2 ANQGSEA come from the germline V gene. After removal of 5 bases from V and 6 bases from J, the junction contained 7 bases not matched to a gene. The CDR3 bases are TGCAGCGTTTCTCCCGGGACAGGGGCCGAGCAGTACTTC. This gives the protein CSVSPGTGAEQYF.

This clonotype has a count of ten or more. This chain connects TRBV3-1 to TRBJ1-2; TRBD1 aligns across 9 bases. The CDR3 spans 16 residues. J gave up 3 bases and V 3 bases, and 8 bases lay outside the gene matches. Germline CDR1 reads LGHDT; CDR2 reads YNNKEL (reference sequence). For the CDR3, the DNA is TGTGCCAGCAGCCAGGATACAGGGGGCGCTTACTATGGCTACACCTTC. It encodes CASSQDTGGAYYGYTF.

The chain is built from TRBV24-1 and TRBJ2-1, with TRBD1 matching 9 bases. The CDR3 covers 13 residues. Unmatched junction bases numbered 3, after V lost 4 bases and J lost 9 bases. Germline CDR1 KGHDR, CDR2 SFDVKD. The CDR3 spells CATSETGGREQFF. The CDR3 coding sequence is TGTGCCACCAGTGAAACAGGGGGCCGTGAGCAGTTCTTC.

There are a few counts of this clonotype. The rearrangement joins TRBV12-3 or TRBV12-4 to TRBJ2-1; maybe TRBD1 (7 bases). V was trimmed by 5 bases and J by 0 bases, leaving 14 bases between them. The CDR3 is 16 residues long. This CDR3 reads CASSPGGGLSYNEQFF. The CDR3 DNA follows: TGTGCCAGCAGTCCAGGGGGAGGACTCTCCTACAATGAGCAGTTCTTC.

This clonotype has just a few counts. The gene calls are TRBV6-2 or TRBV6-3 and TRBJ2-4, with D possibly called TRBD1 or TRBD2 (5 bases each). The CDR3 totals 16 residues. Trimming shortened V by 6 bases and J by 0 bases, and 15 bases separated the two germline ends. Germline lookup yields CDR1 MNHEY and CDR2 SVGEGT. The CDR3 protein is CASRPGRETAKNIQYF. CDR3 in DNA: TGTGCCAGCAGACCGGGACGGGAAACAGCCAAAAACATTCAGTACTTC.

This chain joins TRBV5-1 and TRBJ2-7; D is ambiguous. The CDR3 runs to 13 residues. CDR1 and CDR2 from the germline V gene are SGHRS and YFSETQ. V was pared by 9 bases and J by 6 bases, with 19 bases between. The CDR3 coding sequence is TGCGCCACCACGAAGGTCCCAGGTTCCGAGCAGTACTTC. This codes for CATTKVPGSEQYF.

This clonotype appeared many times. The chain is built from TRBV28 and TRBJ2-1, with D tentatively TRBD1 or TRBD2 (5 bases each). Per the germline V gene, CDR1 is MDHEN and CDR2 is SYDVKM. CDR3 size: 15 residues. V lost 6 bases and J 2 bases, leaving 14 bases between the germline ends. Written as DNA, the CDR3 is TGTGCCAGCAGCCCCCGGGGCCTCCCCTACAATGAGCAGTTCTTC. It yields the protein CASSPRGLPYNEQFF.

As DNA, the CDR3 is TGTGCCACCCAGTCTGGCGGGGGGCCCCGCGAGCAGTACTTC. Its protein product is CATQSGGGPREQYF. The V gene is TRBV6-2 or TRBV6-3, the J gene TRBJ2-7, with 8 bases fitting TRBD2. After removal of 10 bases from V and 6 bases from J, the junction contained 14 bases not matched to a gene. CDR3 length: 14 amino acids. From germline, CDR1 is MNHEY and CDR2 SVGEGT.

This clonotype came up a few times. The chain has TRBV20-1 and TRBJ2-5; D uncertain. Germline V CDR1 and CDR2: DFQATT, SNEGSKA (reference sequence). Trimming left V 2 bases short and J 2 bases short, with 15 bases between. The CDR3 covers 15 residues. This CDR3 is CSARKSRTDQETQYF. As DNA, the CDR3 is TGCAGTGCTAGAAAAAGTCGGACGGATCAAGAGACCCAGTACTTC.

V gene TRBV11-2 combines with J gene TRBJ2-3, with a possible D match to TRBD1 (5 bases). From germline, CDR1 is SGHAT and CDR2 FQNNGV. V lost 5 bases and J 5 bases, leaving 17 bases between the germline ends. There are 15 residues in the CDR3. CDR3 in DNA: TGTGCCAGCAGCATTCGCCCCCAGGGTCAAGATACGCAGTATTTT. Translated, it gives CASSIRPQGQDTQYF.

The V call is TRBV28, the J call TRBJ2-1; TRBD1 agrees at 8 bases. The junction had 5 bases not matched to a gene; V was cut back by 5 bases and J by 8 bases. The length of the CDR3 is 13 residues. Germline values: CDR1 MDHEN, CDR2 SYDVKM. The CDR3 DNA is TGTGCCAGCAGTCCCTCAGGGGGCGATGAGCAGTTCTTC. Amino acids: CASSPSGGDEQFF.

This clonotype was recorded at least ten times. The gene calls are TRBV18 and TRBJ1-6; TRBD1 aligns across 10 bases. V lost 5 bases to trimming and J lost 9 bases; unmatched junction nucleotides: 4. The CDR3 length is 14 residues. Germline V gene lookup returns CDR1 KGHSH and CDR2 LQKENI. CDR3 sequence reads: CASSSTGGGSPLHF. CDR3 in DNA: TGTGCCAGCTCATCGACAGGGGGCGGTTCACCCCTCCACTTT.

This clonotype was counted many times. The chain uses TRBV15 and TRBJ2-5, with 8 positions matching TRBD2. CDR3 length equals 15 residues. With V trimmed by 5 bases and J by 5 bases, 10 bases remained unmatched. In germline, CDR1 is LNHNV, CDR2 YYDKDF (reference sequence). The CDR3 spells CATSRGGLTGETQYF. In DNA, the CDR3 is TGTGCCACCAGCCGGGGGGGCCTCACAGGGGAGACCCAGTACTTC.

Of note for this clonotype: A much more abundant neighbour one base away suggests this may be a read error. This chain links TRBV29-1 with TRBJ1-6; D remains ambiguous. The CDR3 has 14 residues. The germline CDR1 and CDR2 sequences are SQVTM and ANQGSEA. The CDR3 loop reads CSVEGDADNSPPHF. The CDR3, as DNA: TGCAGCGTTGAAGGGGATGCCGATAATTCACCCCCCCACTTT.

This clonotype was counted only a few times. V gene TRBV20-1 combines with J gene TRBJ2-5; D not certain. The CDR3 covers 10 residues. V lost 4 bases and J 8 bases, leaving 8 bases between the germline ends. The germline CDR1 and CDR2 sequences are DFQATT and SNEGSKA (reference sequence). For the CDR3, the DNA is TGCAGTGCTAAGGACGGCACCCAGTACTTC. Amino acid sequence: CSAKDGTQYF.